The text below deals with one TCR beta chain. The antigen is undetermined. The PCR was carried out with 60 Vbeta primers and 13 Jbeta primers. Profiling relied on immunoSEQ multiplex PCR, and the TCRdb table lists in-frame clones only, not all of them. The sample shows about 270,000 clones, 72% of them seen only once. The data were obtained in a study of cytomegalovirus exposure and HLA in healthy donors. Study conclusions and caveats: According to the study, roughly 180 TCR beta chains were cytomegalovirus-associated. Rare sequences made up most TCRs, while some public TCRs were found in many donors. Fewer N-insertions (relative to the approximately 700-donor mean) were reportedly seen in an Asian-associated ancestry cluster in a later analysis. Among the most significant clusters, several appeared linked to common viral pathogens in a later analysis.

V lost 4 bases and J lost 4, with 20 bases in between. There are 16 residues in the CDR3. Germline V gene lookup returns CDR1 LNHDA and CDR2 SQIVND (reference sequence). This chain uses TRBV19 with TRBJ2-7; D may be TRBD2 (5 bases). Material: PBMCs. This sequence originates from a female donor in good health and CMV-seronegative. CDR3 nucleotides: TGTGCCAGTAGTAGGGAGAACGGGCGACTACTGTACGAGCAGTACTTC. It specifies CASSRENGRLLYEQYF.